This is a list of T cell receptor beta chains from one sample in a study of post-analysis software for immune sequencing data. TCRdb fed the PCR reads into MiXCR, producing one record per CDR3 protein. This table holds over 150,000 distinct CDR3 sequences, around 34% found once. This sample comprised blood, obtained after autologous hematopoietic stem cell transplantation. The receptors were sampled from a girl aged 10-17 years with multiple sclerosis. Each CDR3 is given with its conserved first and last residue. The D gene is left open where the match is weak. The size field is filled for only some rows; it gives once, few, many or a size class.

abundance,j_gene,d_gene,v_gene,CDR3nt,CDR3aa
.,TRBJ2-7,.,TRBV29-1,TGCAGCGTCGCGGACAGCGACGAGCAGTACTTC,CSVADSDEQYF
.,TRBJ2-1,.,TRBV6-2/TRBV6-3,TGTGCCAGCAGCTCCCAGGGGCTAGCGCTAGGCCATGAGCAGTTCTTC,CASSSQGLALGHEQFF
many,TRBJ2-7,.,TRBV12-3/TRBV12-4,TGTGCCAGCAGTCTCCAAACACCTTACGAGCAGTACTTC,CASSLQTPYEQYF
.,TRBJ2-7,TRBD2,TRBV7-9,TGTGCCAGCAGCTTATTGGCGGGAGGGCCGCGGGAGCAGTACTTC,CASSLLAGGPREQYF
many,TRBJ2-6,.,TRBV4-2,TGTGCCAGCAGCCAAGATGGGGACAACTCTGGGGCCAACGTCCTGACTTTC,CASSQDGDNSGANVLTF
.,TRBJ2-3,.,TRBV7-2,TGTGCCAGCAGCTTGCGGCGGGGAGCCACAGATACGCGGTATTTT,CASSLRRGATDTRYF
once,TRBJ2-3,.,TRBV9,TGTGCCAGCAGCGTGGACTTCTCTAGCACAGATACGCAGTATTTT,CASSVDFSSTDTQYF
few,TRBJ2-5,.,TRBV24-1,TGTGCCACCAGTGACCCTTGGGGAAGGCAGACCCAGTACTTC,CATSDPWGRQTQYF
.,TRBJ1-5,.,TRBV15,TGTGCCACCAGCAGAGATAGGAATGTGGCCCAGCCCCAGCATTTT,CATSRDRNVAQPQHF
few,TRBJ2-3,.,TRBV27,TGTGCCAGCAGTTTAATAGAAGGGAGGATGGCAACAGATACGCAGTATTTT,CASSLIEGRMATDTQYF
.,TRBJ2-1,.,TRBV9,TGTGCCAGCAGCCCCTCCCCGGGGGGCACCTACAATGAGCAGTTCTTC,CASSPSPGGTYNEQFF
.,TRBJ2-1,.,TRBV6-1,TGTGCCAGCAGCGCCACCCTGGGACTTCCCACGGATGAGCAGTTCTTC,CASSATLGLPTDEQFF
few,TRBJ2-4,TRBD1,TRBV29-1,TGCAGCGTCGACCCAGGACAGGAAAACATTCAGTACTTC,CSVDPGQENIQYF
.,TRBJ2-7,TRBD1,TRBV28,TGTGCCAGCAGTTCATCCTCCACAGGGGTCTACGAGCAGTACTTC,CASSSSSTGVYEQYF
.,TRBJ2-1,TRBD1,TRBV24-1,TGTGCCACCAGTGAGGAATTTCGCCGGGACAGGGGGTACAATGAGCAGTTCTTC,CATSEEFRRDRGYNEQFF
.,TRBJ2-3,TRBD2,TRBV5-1,TGCGCCAGCAGCTTGGCCGGTATAGGCGGGAGGCGAGGAGATACGCAGTATTTT,CASSLAGIGGRRGDTQYF
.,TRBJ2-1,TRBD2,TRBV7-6,TGTGCCAGCAGCTTAAGTAGCGGGAGCGCAAATGAGCAGTTCTTC,CASSLSSGSANEQFF
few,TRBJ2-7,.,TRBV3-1,TGTGCCAGCAGCCCCGGATTGGCGCTCTCCTACGAGCAGTACTTC,CASSPGLALSYEQYF
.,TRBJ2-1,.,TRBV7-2,TGTGCCAGCAGCTTAGCGGGGGGAGTCGAGCAGTTCTTC,CASSLAGGVEQFF
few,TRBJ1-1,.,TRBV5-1,TGCGCCAGCAGCTACAACAGCGGCGGTGAAGCTTTCTTT,CASSYNSGGEAFF
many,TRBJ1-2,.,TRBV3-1,TGTGCCAGCAGCCTGGGGGCCTTCTCCCCCGGCTACACCTTC,CASSLGAFSPGYTF
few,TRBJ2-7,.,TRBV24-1,TGTGCCACCAGTATCCCTCGAAACTACGAGCAGTACTTC,CATSIPRNYEQYF
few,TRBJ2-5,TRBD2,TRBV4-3,TGCGCCAGCAGCTTTCTAGCGGGAGAGGAGCAGTACTTC,CASSFLAGEEQYF
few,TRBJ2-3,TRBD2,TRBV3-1,TGTGCCAGCAGCCAAAGTTGGGAGGGAGACAGCACAGATACGCAGTATTTT,CASSQSWEGDSTDTQYF
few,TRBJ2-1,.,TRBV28,TGTGCCAGCAGTTCCCCATACAATGAGCAGTTCTTC,CASSSPYNEQFF
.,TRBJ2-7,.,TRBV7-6,TGTGCCAGCAGCTTAGCGGGGAGCGACGAGCAGTACTTC,CASSLAGSDEQYF
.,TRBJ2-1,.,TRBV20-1,TGCAGTGCTAGAGTCGGGAGCGGCTATGAGCAGTTCTTC,CSARVGSGYEQFF
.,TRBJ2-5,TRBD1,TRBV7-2,TGTGCCAGCAGCTTCGCGGGACAGGGAAAAGAGACCCAGTACTTC,CASSFAGQGKETQYF
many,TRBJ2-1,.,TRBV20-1,TGCAGTGCTAGTTTTAGGAGGTCCCTTGACAATGAGCAGTTCTTC,CSASFRRSLDNEQFF
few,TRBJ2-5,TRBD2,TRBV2,TGTGCCACCGGGGGGGAAGAGACCCAGTACTTC,CATGGEETQYF
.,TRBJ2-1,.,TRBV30,TGTGCCTGGGCCCGGGGGACTCCATACAATGAGCAGTTCTTC,CAWARGTPYNEQFF
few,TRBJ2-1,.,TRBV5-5,TGTGCCAGCAGCTTGGGGACGAACCGGAATGAGCAGTTCTTC,CASSLGTNRNEQFF
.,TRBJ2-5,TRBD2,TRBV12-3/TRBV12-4,TGTGCCAGCAGTTTTACAGCGGGGGAGACCCAGTACTTC,CASSFTAGETQYF
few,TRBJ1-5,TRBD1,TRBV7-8,TGTGCCAGCAGCTTAGGACAGGGCCAGCCCCAGCATTTT,CASSLGQGQPQHF
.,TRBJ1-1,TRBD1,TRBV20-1,TGCAGTGCTAGAGGAGTCACGACAGGGGGACGGGCTGAAGCTTTCTTT,CSARGVTTGGRAEAFF
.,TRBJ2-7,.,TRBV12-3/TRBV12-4,TGTGCCAGCAGTTTTAGGTACGAGCAGTACTTC,CASSFRYEQYF
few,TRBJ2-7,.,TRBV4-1,TGCGCCAGCAGCCAAGATGTCGCAGGAGGGAGCGAGCAGTACTTC,CASSQDVAGGSEQYF
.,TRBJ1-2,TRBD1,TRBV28,TGTGCCAGCAGTCAACAGGGGGAGGGCTACACCTTC,CASSQQGEGYTF
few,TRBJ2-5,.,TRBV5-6,TGTGCCAGCAGCTTGTGGCGGACCGGAGAGACCCAGTACTTC,CASSLWRTGETQYF
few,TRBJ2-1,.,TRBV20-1,TGCAGTGCTAGCATCAGTTTTGAGGATGAGCAGTTCTTC,CSASISFEDEQFF
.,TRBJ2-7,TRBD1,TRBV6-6,TGTGCCAGCAGTGTTCCGAGACAGGGCGAGCAGTACTTC,CASSVPRQGEQYF
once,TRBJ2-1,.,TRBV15,TGTGCCACCAGCGTCCACCGGGACCGAAAAGACAATGAGCAGCTCTTC,CATSVHRDRKDNEQLF
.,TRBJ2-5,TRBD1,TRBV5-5,TGTGCCAGCAGCCTATCACAGGGGATATTCCGAGAGACCCAGTACTTC,CASSLSQGIFRETQYF